A single sample is the source of the 2 T cell receptor beta chains below, sequenced in a study of blood T cell repertoires in COVID-19. The assay was immunoSEQ multiplex PCR, and TCRdb's table has in-frame clones only and misses some. The repertoire holds under 300,000 clones, more than 80% seen once, with 2.2% in the top ten. Sequenced material: peripheral blood. The source is a young man who had recovered from COVID-19.

The chain couples TRBV19 to TRBJ1-4, with TRBD1 identical over 8 bases. Germline V gene lookup returns CDR1 LNHDA and CDR2 SQIVND (reference sequence). This CDR3 region has 13 residues. V lost 10 bases, J lost 9 bases, and 10 bases stayed unmatched. As DNA, the CDR3 is TGTGCCACCGCAGACAGGGGATTGCAAAAACTGTTTTTT. Encoded protein: CATADRGLQKLFF.

V is TRBV19 and J is TRBJ1-1; a possible D gene is TRBD1 (5 bases). V dropped 3 bases and J dropped 8 bases, with 16 bases sitting between them. CDR1 and CDR2 (germline): LNHDA, SQIVND (reference sequence). CDR3 length: 14 residues. CDR3 DNA sequence: TGTGCCAGTAGTATCGGAGGGCGACAGCTCGAAGCTTTCTTT. The encoded protein is CASSIGGRQLEAFF.